Listed below are T cell receptor beta chains from one sample, sequenced in a study of control samples from healthy donors and cancer patients. Profiling relied on immunoSEQ multiplex PCR, and the TCRdb table lists in-frame clones only, not all of them. Of 60,000 to 80,000 clones listed, about 90% are singletons. The specimen was blood. The receptors derive from a woman in her forties or fifties in good health. The conserved cysteine and the conserved F or W are not part of the CDR3 here. Fields, in order: V gene, J gene, CDR3 protein.

>TRBV12-3/TRBV12-4|TRBJ1-1
ASSPTGHTEAF
>TRBV6-2/TRBV6-3|TRBJ2-1
ASSYGQGGEQF
>TRBV4-1|TRBJ2-1
ASSHSSSGSYNEQF
>TRBV2|TRBJ2-1
ASSALAGGNEQF
>TRBV11-2|TRBJ1-2
ATDNWNYGYT
>TRBV27|TRBJ1-2
ASMGDRDHTGYT
>TRBV4-1|TRBJ2-7
ASSQTSEPTYEQY
>TRBV7-9|TRBJ1-4
ASSLGSATNEKLF
>TRBV27|TRBJ1-5
ASSLGTASNQPQH
>TRBV6-2/TRBV6-3|TRBJ1-3
ASSYVQRDRNKPSSGNTIY
>TRBV19|TRBJ2-2
ASRPRGLSGELF
>TRBV19|TRBJ1-5
ASSIGMRNQPQH
>TRBV6-5|TRBJ1-6
ASTQGGSPLH
>TRBV27|TRBJ1-1
ASSLIPNTEAF
>TRBV6-5|TRBJ2-3
ASKLAGADTQY
>TRBV6-1|TRBJ2-2
ASSEVGTGANTGELF
>TRBV3-1/TRBV3-2|TRBJ2-7
ASARTQYEQY
>TRBV6-5|TRBJ2-4
ASAPIENIQY
>TRBV18|TRBJ1-3
ASSSSVGGPASAY
>TRBV2|TRBJ2-3
ASKRATDTQY
>TRBV2|TRBJ1-3
ASSGDRRNTIY
>TRBV29-1|TRBJ1-4
SAYPELGEKLF
>TRBV9|TRBJ2-3
ASSVDARGGWDTQY
>TRBV5-3|TRBJ1-1
ARSLAGGENTEAF
>TRBV3-1/TRBV3-2|TRBJ1-2
ASSQGGQGYGYT
>TRBV18|TRBJ1-1
ASSPEMGNTEAF
>TRBV12-2|TRBJ2-1
ASRLDIRQARPYNEQF
>TRBV18|TRBJ2-5
ASSPWGSGQETQY
>TRBV4-2|TRBJ2-2
ASSQDGPLLNTGELF
>TRBV28|TRBJ2-7
ASTGGGPYEQY
>TRBV19|TRBJ2-2
GTGWAGELF
>TRBV9|TRBJ1-1
ASSALMNTEAF
>TRBV4-2|TRBJ1-1
ASSQPTGEYEAF
>TRBV3-1/TRBV3-2|TRBJ2-2
ASSLRGSRIGGELF
>TRBV4-1|TRBJ2-7
ASSQLGLADSYEQY
>TRBV7-8|TRBJ2-5
ASSPRETQY
>TRBV14|TRBJ2-7
ASSQLGQGMEQY
>TRBV30|TRBJ1-2
AWMRRQYDGYT
>TRBV27|TRBJ2-7
ASRPRWAGDSYEQY
>TRBV27|TRBJ2-1
ASSGRTSGGGNEQF
>TRBV30|TRBJ1-1
AWSVQGARAF
>TRBV2|TRBJ2-7
ASSGTPGEQY
>TRBV7-3|TRBJ1-1
ASREQGAVEAF
>TRBV28|TRBJ1-6
ASSFRTGLGNSPLH
>TRBV28|TRBJ1-1
ASSQGQATEAF
>TRBV23-1|TRBJ1-5
ASSHSRQGPNQPQH
>TRBV28|TRBJ1-1
ASIAGVLDTEAF
>TRBV4-1|TRBJ1-6
ASSQEGSVRSPLH
>TRBV2|TRBJ2-5
ASSPGRPGLLQETQY
>TRBV7-8|TRBJ2-7
ASSFDSTYEQY
>TRBV28|TRBJ1-6
ASRGGQVSAPLH
>TRBV20-1|TRBJ1-5
SASRGLRTVSSNQPQH
>TRBV12-3/TRBV12-4|TRBJ1-2
ASSLARGYGYT
>TRBV3-1/TRBV3-2|TRBJ1-2
ASSFGANYGYT
>TRBV21-1|TRBJ2-7
ASSKRRRGAGGYEQY
>TRBV2|TRBJ2-7
ASKGYEQY
>TRBV18|TRBJ2-2
ASSPGDLGARAGELF
>TRBV3-1/TRBV3-2|TRBJ2-2
ASSQDGSGGELF
>TRBV10-2|TRBJ1-1
ASSVQGRAEAF
>TRBV27|TRBJ2-1
ASSSPRGETPYNEQF